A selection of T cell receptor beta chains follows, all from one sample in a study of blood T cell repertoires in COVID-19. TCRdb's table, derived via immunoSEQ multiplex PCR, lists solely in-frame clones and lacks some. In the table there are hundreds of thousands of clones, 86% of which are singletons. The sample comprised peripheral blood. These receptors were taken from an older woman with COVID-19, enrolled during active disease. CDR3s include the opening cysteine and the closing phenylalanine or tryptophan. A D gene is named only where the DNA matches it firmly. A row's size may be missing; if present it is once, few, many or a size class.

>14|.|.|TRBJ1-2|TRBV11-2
CASSLASFNYGYTF
TGTGCCAGCAGCTTAGCCAGTTTTAACTATGGCTACACCTTC
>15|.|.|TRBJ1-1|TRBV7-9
CASSLAVALGAEAFF
TGTGCCAGCAGCTTAGCGGTCGCTTTGGGCGCTGAAGCTTTCTTT
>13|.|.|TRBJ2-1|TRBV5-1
CASSLERYNEQFF
TGCGCCAGCAGCTTGGAGCGATACAATGAGCAGTTCTTC
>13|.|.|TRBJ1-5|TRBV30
CAWSREANQPQHF
TGTGCCTGGAGTCGGGAAGCTAATCAGCCCCAGCATTTT
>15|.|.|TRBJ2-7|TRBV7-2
CASSPSVVGAGEQYF
TGTGCCAGCAGCCCCTCCGTGGTAGGGGCGGGGGAGCAGTACTTC
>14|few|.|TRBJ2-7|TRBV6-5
CASSYGQDSYEQYF
TGTGCCAGCAGTTACGGGCAGGACTCCTACGAGCAGTACTTC
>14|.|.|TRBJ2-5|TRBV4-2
CASSQVGSGETQYF
TGTGCCAGCAGCCAAGTCGGCTCAGGTGAGACCCAGTACTTC
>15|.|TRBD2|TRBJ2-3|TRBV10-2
CASSGLAGYVDTQYF
TGCGCCAGCAGTGGACTAGCGGGGTATGTGGATACGCAGTATTTT
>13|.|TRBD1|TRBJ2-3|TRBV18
CASSYTGADTQYF
TGTGCCAGCTCATACACAGGGGCAGATACGCAGTATTTT
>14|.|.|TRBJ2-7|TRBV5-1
CASSYSQVSYEQYF
TGCGCCAGCAGCTATTCACAGGTTTCCTACGAGCAGTACTTC
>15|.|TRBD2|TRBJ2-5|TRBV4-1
CASSQVTSGQETQYF
TGCGCCAGCAGCCAAGTGACTAGCGGTCAAGAGACCCAGTACTTC
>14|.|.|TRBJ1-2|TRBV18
CASSPTEINYGYTF
TGTGCCAGCTCACCGACGGAGATTAACTATGGCTACACCTTC
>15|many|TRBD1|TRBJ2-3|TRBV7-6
CASSFRQGSTDTQYF
TGTGCCAGCAGCTTCCGACAGGGTAGCACAGATACGCAGTATTTT
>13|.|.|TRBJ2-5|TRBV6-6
CASRQDGGETQYF
TGTGCCAGCAGACAAGACGGAGGAGAGACCCAGTACTTC
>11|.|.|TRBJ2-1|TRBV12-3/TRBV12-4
CASRGLRVEFF
TGTGCCAGCAGGGGACTGCGGGTGGAGTTCTTC
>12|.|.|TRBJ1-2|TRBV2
CASSVRFYGYTF
TGTGCCAGCAGTGTGCGGTTCTATGGCTACACCTTC
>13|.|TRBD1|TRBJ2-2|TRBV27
CASRTTGAGELFF
TGTGCCAGCAGGACGACAGGGGCCGGGGAGCTGTTTTTT
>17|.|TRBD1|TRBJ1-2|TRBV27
CASSLDRGRSGYYGYTF
TGTGCCAGCAGTTTAGACAGGGGGCGAAGTGGGTACTATGGCTACACCTTC
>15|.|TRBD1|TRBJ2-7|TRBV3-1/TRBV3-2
CASSQGTGESYEQYF
TGTGCCAGCAGCCAAGGAACAGGGGAGTCCTACGAGCAGTACTTC
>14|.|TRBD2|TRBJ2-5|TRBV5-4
CASSLELAVETQYF
TGTGCCAGCAGCTTGGAACTAGCGGTTGAGACCCAGTACTTC
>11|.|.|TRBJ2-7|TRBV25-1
CASPPGYEQYF
TGTGCCAGCCCCCCCGGGTACGAGCAGTACTTC
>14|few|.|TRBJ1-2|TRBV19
CASTNVGRVGGYTF
TGTGCCAGTACTAACGTGGGCAGGGTGGGAGGCTACACCTTC
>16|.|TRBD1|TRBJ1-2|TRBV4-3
CASSQDGSGGNYGYTF
TGCGCCAGCAGCCAAGATGGGTCAGGGGGAAACTATGGCTACACCTTC
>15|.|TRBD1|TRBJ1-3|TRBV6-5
CASSLDRASGNTIYF
TGTGCCAGCAGCCTCGACAGGGCCTCTGGAAACACCATATATTTT